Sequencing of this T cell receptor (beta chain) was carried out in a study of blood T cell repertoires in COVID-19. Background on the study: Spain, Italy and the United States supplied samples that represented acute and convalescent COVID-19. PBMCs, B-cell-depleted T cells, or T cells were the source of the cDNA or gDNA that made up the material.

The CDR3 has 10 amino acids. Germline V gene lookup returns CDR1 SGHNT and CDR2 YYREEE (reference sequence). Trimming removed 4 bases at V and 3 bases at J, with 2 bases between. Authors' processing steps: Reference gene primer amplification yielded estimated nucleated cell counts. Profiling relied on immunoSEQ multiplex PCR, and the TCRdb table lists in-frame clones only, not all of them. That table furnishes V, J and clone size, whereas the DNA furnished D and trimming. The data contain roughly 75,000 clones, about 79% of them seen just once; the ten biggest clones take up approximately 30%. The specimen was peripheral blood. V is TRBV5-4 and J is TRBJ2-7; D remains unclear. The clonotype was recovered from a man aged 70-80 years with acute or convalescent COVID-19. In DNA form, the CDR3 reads TGTGCCAGCAGCCACTACGAGCAGTACTTC. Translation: CASSHYEQYF. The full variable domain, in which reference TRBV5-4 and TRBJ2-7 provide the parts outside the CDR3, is ETGVTQSPTHLIKTRGQQVTLRCSSQSGHNTVSWYQQALGQGPQFIFQYYREEENGRGNFPPRFSGLQFPNYSSELNVNALELDDSALYLCASSHYEQYFGPGTRLTVT.